These 20 T cell receptor beta chains were all obtained from the same sample, sequenced in a study of blood T cell repertoires in COVID-19. Sequencing used immunoSEQ multiplex PCR; TCRdb keeps in-frame clones, though not all of them. The sample contains 380,000 or so clones, 80% to 90% of which appear only once. The material sequenced was PBMCs or T cells enriched from blood (not recorded which). The receptors derive from a man aged 25-40 years who had recovered from COVID-19.

The V and J genes are TRBV6-5 and TRBJ2-5; 8 nucleotides line up with TRBD2. The CDR3 runs to 15 residues. J lost 2 bases, V lost 6 bases, and 8 bases had no gene match. Germline V gene data show CDR1 as MNHEY and CDR2 as SVGAGI. The CDR3 region is CASRPRGGSQETQYF. The CDR3 bases are TGTGCCAGCAGACCCCGGGGGGGCAGTCAAGAGACCCAGTACTTC.

This chain joins TRBV10-3 and TRBJ1-4, with D possibly TRBD1 on 6 matching bases. Germline CDR1 is ENHRY and CDR2 is SYGVKD. The CDR3 totals 14 residues. The V gene lost 6 bases and the J gene lost 5 bases, with 13 bases spanning the gap. CDR3 loop: CAIRDGQKNEKLFF. The DNA for the CDR3 is TGTGCCATCAGAGACGGACAGAAAAATGAAAAACTGTTTTTT.

This rearrangement joins TRBV6-5 to TRBJ1-2, with 10 bases fitting TRBD1. The germline CDR1 and CDR2 sequences are MNHEY and SVGAGI. J gave up 4 bases and V 2 bases, and 7 bases lay outside the gene matches. The CDR3 has 16 residues. CDR3 sequence reads: CASSYTGRDRGYGYTF. CDR3 sequence (DNA): TGTGCCAGCAGTTACACGGGCCGGGACAGGGGCTATGGCTACACCTTC.

The gene calls are TRBV3-1 (or the pseudogene TRBV3-2) and TRBJ1-2; D is unresolved. The CDR3 totals 13 residues. With 4 bases removed from V and 6 bases from J, the gap between germline ends came to 12 bases. The germline gives CDR1 LGHDT, CDR2 YNNKEL (reference sequence). The CDR3 sequence: CASSPDGRDGYTF. CDR3 DNA: TGTGCCAGCAGCCCGGACGGGAGAGATGGCTACACCTTC.

The rearrangement uses TRBV6-4 and TRBJ2-3, with 9 nucleotides matching TRBD2. Per the germline V gene, CDR1 is MRHNA and CDR2 is SNTAGT. The V segment lost 4 bases and the J segment 2 bases; nucleotides outside the gene matches: 4. This CDR3 is 15 amino acids long. CDR3 amino acids: CASSALAGDTDTQYF. For the CDR3, the DNA is TGTGCCAGCAGTGCCTTAGCGGGGGACACAGATACGCAGTATTTT.

This chain links TRBV6-5 with TRBJ1-2; TRBD1 is a possible D gene (6 bases). Trimming stripped 7 bases from V and 6 bases from J, with 12 bases between. Germline V lookup: CDR1 MNHEY, CDR2 SVGAGI. This CDR3 is 12 amino acids long. For the CDR3, the DNA is TGTGCCAGCAAAGGGACATCCGATGGCTACACCTTC. Its translation is CASKGTSDGYTF.

The CDR3 loop is CASSPGTGKTGANVLTF. The CDR3 region has the DNA TGTGCCAGTAGTCCCGGGACAGGGAAAACTGGGGCCAACGTCCTGACTTTC. The genes are TRBV19 and TRBJ2-6, with 9 bases fitting TRBD1. The ends lost 5 bases at V and 2 bases at J; junction bases unmatched: 7. The germline V gene encodes CDR1 LNHDA and CDR2 SQIVND (reference sequence). The CDR3 sequence is 17 residues long.

CDR3 sequence reads: CAWSGLGTGRSGNTIYF. Written as DNA, the CDR3 is TGTGCCTGGAGTGGGCTTGGGACAGGGCGGTCAGGAAACACCATATATTTT. This chain connects TRBV30 to TRBJ1-3; TRBD1 matches at 9 bases. V trimming: 1 base; J trimming: 4 bases; junction bases outside the gene matches: 11. Germline loops: CDR1 GTSNPN, CDR2 SVGIG (reference sequence). The length of the CDR3 is 17 residues.

The chain couples TRBV15 to TRBJ1-5, with a weak D call TRBD1 (6 bases). The germline CDR1 and CDR2 sequences are LNHNV and YYDKDF (reference sequence). Trimming took off 1 base at V and 5 bases at J, with 21 bases between the two ends. The CDR3 consists of 18 residues. The CDR3, as DNA: TGTGCCACCAGCAGAGCCCCACCCAACAGGGCACGAGATCAGCCCCAGCATTTT. Amino acid sequence: CATSRAPPNRARDQPQHF.

The chain has TRBV12-5 and TRBJ1-5; D is uncertain. CDR3 size: 15 residues. Trimming took 2 bases from V and 3 from J, leaving 11 bases between them. Germline V lookup: CDR1 LGHNT, CDR2 FRNRAP. As DNA, the CDR3 is TGTGCTAGTGGTTTGTCTCTAGCTCTCAATCAGCCCCAGCATTTT. It translates to CASGLSLALNQPQHF.

The chain combines TRBV19 with TRBJ1-5, with TRBD1 as a possible D gene (6 bases). The CDR3 length is 13 residues. V was cut by 4 bases and J by 4 bases, with 8 bases left in between. From germline, CDR1 is LNHDA and CDR2 SQIVND (reference sequence). The CDR3: CASSTQGNQPQHF. CDR3 DNA: TGTGCCAGTAGTACCCAGGGGAATCAGCCCCAGCATTTT.

V usage is TRBV5-1 and J usage is TRBJ1-1; no definite D call. Germline lookup yields CDR1 SGHRS and CDR2 YFSETQ. This CDR3 comprises 16 residues. The V end was cut by 0 bases, the J end by 2 bases, with 14 bases between. The CDR3 nucleotides are TGCGCCAGCAGCTTGGAAGGGCAGGAGGTAAACACTGAAGCTTTCTTT. Its translation is CASSLEGQEVNTEAFF.

The V gene is TRBV6-2 or TRBV6-3, the J gene TRBJ2-1, with 9 bases identical to TRBD2. This CDR3 region has 16 residues. The germline CDR1 and CDR2 sequences are MNHEY and SVGEGT. J gave up 14 bases and V 5 bases, and 19 bases lay outside the gene matches. CDR3 residues: CASSQGVTRGGHSEFF. CDR3 in DNA: TGTGCCAGCAGTCAAGGGGTAACGCGGGGGGGCCACTCGGAGTTCTTC.

The chain has TRBV7-9 and TRBJ2-1, with a tentative D call TRBD2 (6 bases). The CDR3 is made up of 16 amino acids. With 6 bases removed from V and 5 bases from J, the gap between germline ends came to 20 bases. CDR1 is SEHNR, CDR2 FQNEAQ, per germline (reference sequence). The CDR3 DNA follows: TGTGCCAGCAGGGTGGACTATCCATCTGGCCACAATGAGCAGTTCTTC. Translated, it gives CASRVDYPSGHNEQFF.

This clone has only a few counts. The chain is built from TRBV27 and TRBJ1-6; TRBD1 is a possible D gene (5 bases). The CDR3 extends over 12 amino acids. Germline CDR1 MNHEY, CDR2 SMNVEV (reference sequence). Trimming stripped 1 base from V and 13 bases from J, with 8 bases between. The CDR3 protein is CASSLYQGPLHF. CDR3 in DNA: TGTGCCAGCAGTTTATATCAGGGCCCCCTCCACTTT.

The chain has TRBV13 and TRBJ2-3, with D maybe TRBD1 (6 bases). The CDR3 contains 13 residues. The germline V gene encodes CDR1 PRHDT and CDR2 FYEKMQ (reference sequence). Between the trimmed V and J ends, which lost 4 bases and 4 bases, there was a span of 9 bases. In DNA, the CDR3 is TGTGCCAGCAGCTCCAGGGGAGCAGATACGCAGTATTTT. Translation: CASSSRGADTQYF.

The chain recombines TRBV15 with TRBJ1-6, with 8 bases matching TRBD1. The trim removed 1 base at V and 9 bases at J, leaving 5 bases unmatched. Germline-derived CDR1 and CDR2 are LNHNV and YYDKDF (reference sequence). The CDR3 runs 15 residues. For the CDR3, the DNA is TGTGCCACCAGCAGAGTGGGACAGGAGCTTTCACCCCTCCACTTT. This sequence encodes CATSRVGQELSPLHF.

The gene calls are TRBV7-9 and TRBJ1-5, with 10 bases aligning to TRBD1. V shed 3 bases and J 3 bases; nucleotides not matched to a gene: 5. Per germline, CDR1 SEHNR and CDR2 FQNEAQ (reference sequence). This CDR3 has 16 residues. The CDR3 DNA is TGTGCCAGCAGCTTGGGGGGACAGGGGATCAATCAGCCCCAGCATTTT. Protein: CASSLGGQGINQPQHF.

V usage is TRBV3-1 (or the pseudogene TRBV3-2) and J usage is TRBJ1-4; 9 bases are shared with TRBD1. V trimming: 4 bases; J trimming: 0 bases; junction bases outside the gene matches: 9. The germline V gene has CDR1 LGHDT and CDR2 YNNKEL (reference sequence). The CDR3 totals 18 residues. In DNA form, the CDR3 reads TGTGCCAGCAGCCCACCCGGGACAGGGCCTGCAACTAATGAAAAACTGTTTTTT. Amino acids: CASSPPGTGPATNEKLFF.

V usage is TRBV12-5 and J usage is TRBJ2-7; 11 nucleotides match TRBD2. This CDR3 is 17 amino acids long. After removal of 0 bases from V and 2 bases from J, the junction contained 6 bases not matched to a gene. Germline V gene lookup returns CDR1 LGHNT and CDR2 FRNRAP. DNA for the CDR3: TGTGCTAGTGGTTTGGTTGGATGGACTAGCGGGCCCTACGAGCAGTACTTC. As protein: CASGLVGWTSGPYEQYF.